This T cell receptor beta chain stems from a study of T cell changes during pregnancy in multiple sclerosis. Sequencing used immunoSEQ multiplex PCR; TCRdb keeps in-frame clones, though not all of them. Among roughly 40,000 clones listed, around nine tenths were seen once. CDR1 is SGHRS and CDR2 is YFSETQ in the germline V gene. The CDR3 contains 14 residues. V shed 2 bases and J shed 0 bases, with 6 bases lying between them. The source is a female donor with multiple sclerosis, enrolled in a pregnancy study. The V and J genes are TRBV5-1 and TRBJ1-3; no clear D gene. The sequenced sample was peripheral blood, obtained before pregnancy. CDR3 sequence reads: CASSFSSSGNTIYF. In nucleotides, the CDR3 is TGCGCCAGCAGCTTTTCGAGCTCTGGAAACACCATATATTTT.